This is a list of T cell receptor beta chains from one sample in a study of shared clonotypes between healthy human individuals. Clones were read by immunoSEQ multiplex PCR, and TCRdb kept only the in-frame ones, dropping some. The profile shows about 1.1 million clones, around three quarters of them singletons. Sequencing was performed on memory CD4+ T cells from PBMCs. These receptors all stem from a man aged 18-30 years in good health. Some clones in this sample may be carry-over from other donors' samples. CDR3s include the opening cysteine and the closing phenylalanine or tryptophan.

J gene: TRBJ1-2
V gene: TRBV5-6
CDR3 protein: CASSPFSAGYTF

J gene: TRBJ2-1
V gene: TRBV6-5
CDR3 protein: CASRRSVGSYNEQFF

J gene: TRBJ2-1
V gene: TRBV7-9
CDR3 protein: CASSLARASGHNEQFF

J gene: TRBJ2-7
V gene: TRBV4-1
CDR3 protein: CASSQGAASGYYEQYF

J gene: TRBJ1-2
V gene: TRBV9
CDR3 protein: CASSVSPKDGYTF

J gene: TRBJ1-2
V gene: TRBV5-5
CDR3 protein: CATSGQGLEGYTF

J gene: TRBJ1-4
V gene: TRBV5-3
CDR3 protein: CARSLDRHFEEKLFF

J gene: TRBJ1-2
V gene: TRBV5-6
CDR3 protein: CASSLAGTRYGYTF

J gene: TRBJ2-3
V gene: TRBV28
CDR3 protein: CASNEVFGTSGSYTQYF

J gene: TRBJ1-2
V gene: TRBV28
CDR3 protein: CASSLTDRGRGYTF